The 14 T cell receptor beta chains below come from one sample, sequenced in a study of shared clonotypes between healthy human individuals (dated by TCRdb to about 2020). The method was the immunoSEQ multiplex PCR assay. TCRdb limited this immuneACCESS table to in-frame rearrangements with V and J called. A share of clones is missing; checked studies link under half to unresolved V genes, and the rest is unexplained. Across this sample there are about 680,000 clones, with roughly 70% seen only once. Approximately 1.8% of the sample is in the top ten clones. Material: memory CD4+ T cells sorted from blood. According to the study, the label for this sample's cell subset or site signals: CD45RA-negative fraction. The receptors stem from a woman in her thirties in good health.

The rearrangement joins TRBV7-2 to TRBJ2-1, with 7 bases matching TRBD2. Germline CDR1 SGHTA, CDR2 FQGNSA. V shed 5 bases and J 5 bases; nucleotides not matched to a gene: 6. This CDR3 is built from 14 residues. The CDR3 DNA reads as TGTGCCAGCAGCACACGGACTAGTAACAATGAGCAGTTCTTC. This codes for CASSTRTSNNEQFF.

The chain combines TRBV5-8 with TRBJ2-4; possibly TRBD2 for D (5 bases). CDR3 size: 17 residues. Germline lookup yields CDR1 SGHTS and CDR2 YDEGEE. Trimming shortened V by 2 bases and J by 2 bases, and 17 bases separated the two germline ends. DNA for the CDR3: TGTGCCAGCAGCTTCAATTTCGGCGTCGGGACCAAAAACATTCAGTACTTC. Translated: CASSFNFGVGTKNIQYF.

This clone appeared once. V usage is TRBV14 and J usage is TRBJ2-3; the D is unclear. CDR1 SGHDN and CDR2 FVKESK come from the germline V gene. V gave up 0 bases and J gave up 6 bases, with 4 bases separating them. The CDR3 loop spans 12 amino acids. DNA for the CDR3: TGTGCCAGCAGCCAAGAAGAGGATACGCAGTATTTT. Its protein is CASSQEEDTQYF.

Note on this clone: Distinct nucleotide sequences in the sample also encode this CDR3. This rearrangement joins TRBV7-9 to TRBJ2-2, with TRBD2 matching over 13 bases. This CDR3 spans 18 amino acids. The germline V gene encodes CDR1 SEHNR and CDR2 FQNEAQ (reference sequence). The V gene end was trimmed by 6 bases and the J gene end by 0 bases; junction bases not matched to a gene: 7. CDR3 amino acids: CASRSSGLAGPNTGELFF. In nucleotides, the CDR3 is TGTGCCAGCAGATCTTCGGGACTAGCGGGACCGAACACCGGGGAGCTGTTTTTT. Combining the CDR3 with reference TRBV7-9 and TRBJ2-2 gives the whole variable domain DTGVSQNPRHKITKRGQNVTFRCDPISEHNRLYWYRQTLGQGPEFLTYFQNEAQLEKSRLLSDRFSAERPKGSFSTLEIQRTEQGDSAMYLCASRSSGLAGPNTGELFFGEGSRLTVL.

V is TRBV30 and J is TRBJ2-6; 7 nucleotides align to TRBD2. In germline, CDR1 is GTSNPN, CDR2 SVGIG (reference sequence). The CDR3 length is 14 residues. J lost 9 bases, V lost 1 base, and 6 bases had no gene match. CDR3 DNA: TGTGCCTGGAGTGGACGGGGGAGGGTCAACGTCCTGACTTTC. Amino acid sequence: CAWSGRGRVNVLTF.

This chain links TRBV14 with TRBJ1-3, with D uncertain. The length of the CDR3 is 12 residues. Trimming removed 1 base from V and 10 bases from J, with 8 bases in between. Germline-derived CDR1 and CDR2 are SGHDN and FVKESK. CDR3 DNA: TGTGCCAGCAGCCAAGTTTGGGAGACCATATATTTT. This encodes CASSQVWETIYF.

The chain recombines TRBV2 with TRBJ1-2; no clear D gene. Trimming cost V 6 bases and J 8 bases, with 13 bases left between them. Germline V lookup: CDR1 SNHLY, CDR2 FYNNEI. The CDR3 consists of 12 residues. Here the CDR3 reads CASSPTLGGYTF. The CDR3 region has the DNA TGTGCCAGCAGCCCCACCTTGGGGGGCTACACCTTC.

The chain uses TRBV16 and TRBJ2-3, with unresolved D. Germline CDR1 is KGHSY and CDR2 is FQNENV. This CDR3 spans 13 amino acids. V lost 4 bases to trimming and J lost 1 base, with 6 bases between them. CDR3 sequence (DNA): TGTGCCAGCAGCCGCAGCGGCACAGATACGCAGTATTTT. It codes for CASSRSGTDTQYF.

This sequence joins TRBV18 and TRBJ2-5, with 9 bases identical to TRBD1. The germline V gene encodes CDR1 KGHSH and CDR2 LQKENI. The trim removed 5 bases at V and 1 base at J, leaving 2 bases unmatched. There are 14 residues in the CDR3. CDR3 nucleotides: TGTGCCAGCTCAACGACAGGGGGCCAAGAGACCCAGTACTTC. This codes for CASSTTGGQETQYF. The whole variable domain, filled in from reference TRBV18 and TRBJ2-5, reads NAGVMQNPRHLVRRRGQEARLRCSPMKGHSHVYWYRQLPEEGLKFMVYLQKENIIDESGMPKERFSAEFPKEGPSILRIQQVVRGDSAAYFCASSTTGGQETQYFGPGTRLLVL.

This rearrangement joins TRBV5-4 to TRBJ2-7; TRBD2 might be the D (6 bases). The CDR3 totals 13 residues. Germline CDR1 is SGHNT and CDR2 is YYREEE (reference sequence). The germline V and J ends were trimmed by 4 bases and 3 bases, with 11 bases remaining between them. The CDR3 reads CASSRDFLYEQYF. The CDR3 DNA sequence: TGTGCCAGCAGCCGGGACTTTCTCTACGAGCAGTACTTC.

The CDR3 sequence is CASSEGGQRGYGYTF. The CDR3 DNA is TGTGCCAGCAGTGAAGGGGGCCAACGTGGCTATGGCTACACCTTC. The chain links TRBV6-1 to TRBJ1-2, with D maybe TRBD1 (5 bases). The germline V gene encodes CDR1 MNHNS and CDR2 SASEGT. The CDR3 covers 15 residues. V lost 1 base, J lost 4 bases, and 13 bases lay in between.

Details on this clone: This could be a read error, since a much larger clone is one nucleotide away. At the DNA level, this CDR3 is encoded by other sequences in the same sample as well. J is TRBJ1-1 and V is TRBV4-1; D is uncertain. The germline V and J ends were trimmed by 0 bases and 2 bases, with 7 bases remaining between them. This CDR3 contains 14 residues. Germline lookup yields CDR1 MGHRA and CDR2 YSYEKL. The CDR3 loop is CASSQEDGNTEAFF. Written as DNA, the CDR3 is TGCGCCAGCAGCCAAGAGGACGGTAACACTGAAGCTTTCTTT.

The gene calls are TRBV6-5 and TRBJ2-3, with TRBD1 matching 8 bases. The CDR3 has 14 residues. V lost 5 bases and J lost 4; bases outside the gene matches: 5. Germline CDR1 and CDR2: MNHEY and SVGAGI. The chain's CDR3 is CASSRTGPADTQYF. Here the CDR3 DNA reads TGTGCCAGCAGTCGGACAGGGCCAGCAGATACGCAGTATTTT.

The V and J genes are TRBV18 and TRBJ2-3, with 14 bases matching TRBD2. Unmatched junction bases numbered 8, after V lost 5 bases and J lost 7 bases. CDR3 length: 16 amino acids. The germline V gene encodes CDR1 KGHSH and CDR2 LQKENI. The DNA of the CDR3 is TGTGCCAGCTCAGCGGGACTAGCGGGAGTTTTTAATACGCAGTATTTT. This translates into CASSAGLAGVFNTQYF.